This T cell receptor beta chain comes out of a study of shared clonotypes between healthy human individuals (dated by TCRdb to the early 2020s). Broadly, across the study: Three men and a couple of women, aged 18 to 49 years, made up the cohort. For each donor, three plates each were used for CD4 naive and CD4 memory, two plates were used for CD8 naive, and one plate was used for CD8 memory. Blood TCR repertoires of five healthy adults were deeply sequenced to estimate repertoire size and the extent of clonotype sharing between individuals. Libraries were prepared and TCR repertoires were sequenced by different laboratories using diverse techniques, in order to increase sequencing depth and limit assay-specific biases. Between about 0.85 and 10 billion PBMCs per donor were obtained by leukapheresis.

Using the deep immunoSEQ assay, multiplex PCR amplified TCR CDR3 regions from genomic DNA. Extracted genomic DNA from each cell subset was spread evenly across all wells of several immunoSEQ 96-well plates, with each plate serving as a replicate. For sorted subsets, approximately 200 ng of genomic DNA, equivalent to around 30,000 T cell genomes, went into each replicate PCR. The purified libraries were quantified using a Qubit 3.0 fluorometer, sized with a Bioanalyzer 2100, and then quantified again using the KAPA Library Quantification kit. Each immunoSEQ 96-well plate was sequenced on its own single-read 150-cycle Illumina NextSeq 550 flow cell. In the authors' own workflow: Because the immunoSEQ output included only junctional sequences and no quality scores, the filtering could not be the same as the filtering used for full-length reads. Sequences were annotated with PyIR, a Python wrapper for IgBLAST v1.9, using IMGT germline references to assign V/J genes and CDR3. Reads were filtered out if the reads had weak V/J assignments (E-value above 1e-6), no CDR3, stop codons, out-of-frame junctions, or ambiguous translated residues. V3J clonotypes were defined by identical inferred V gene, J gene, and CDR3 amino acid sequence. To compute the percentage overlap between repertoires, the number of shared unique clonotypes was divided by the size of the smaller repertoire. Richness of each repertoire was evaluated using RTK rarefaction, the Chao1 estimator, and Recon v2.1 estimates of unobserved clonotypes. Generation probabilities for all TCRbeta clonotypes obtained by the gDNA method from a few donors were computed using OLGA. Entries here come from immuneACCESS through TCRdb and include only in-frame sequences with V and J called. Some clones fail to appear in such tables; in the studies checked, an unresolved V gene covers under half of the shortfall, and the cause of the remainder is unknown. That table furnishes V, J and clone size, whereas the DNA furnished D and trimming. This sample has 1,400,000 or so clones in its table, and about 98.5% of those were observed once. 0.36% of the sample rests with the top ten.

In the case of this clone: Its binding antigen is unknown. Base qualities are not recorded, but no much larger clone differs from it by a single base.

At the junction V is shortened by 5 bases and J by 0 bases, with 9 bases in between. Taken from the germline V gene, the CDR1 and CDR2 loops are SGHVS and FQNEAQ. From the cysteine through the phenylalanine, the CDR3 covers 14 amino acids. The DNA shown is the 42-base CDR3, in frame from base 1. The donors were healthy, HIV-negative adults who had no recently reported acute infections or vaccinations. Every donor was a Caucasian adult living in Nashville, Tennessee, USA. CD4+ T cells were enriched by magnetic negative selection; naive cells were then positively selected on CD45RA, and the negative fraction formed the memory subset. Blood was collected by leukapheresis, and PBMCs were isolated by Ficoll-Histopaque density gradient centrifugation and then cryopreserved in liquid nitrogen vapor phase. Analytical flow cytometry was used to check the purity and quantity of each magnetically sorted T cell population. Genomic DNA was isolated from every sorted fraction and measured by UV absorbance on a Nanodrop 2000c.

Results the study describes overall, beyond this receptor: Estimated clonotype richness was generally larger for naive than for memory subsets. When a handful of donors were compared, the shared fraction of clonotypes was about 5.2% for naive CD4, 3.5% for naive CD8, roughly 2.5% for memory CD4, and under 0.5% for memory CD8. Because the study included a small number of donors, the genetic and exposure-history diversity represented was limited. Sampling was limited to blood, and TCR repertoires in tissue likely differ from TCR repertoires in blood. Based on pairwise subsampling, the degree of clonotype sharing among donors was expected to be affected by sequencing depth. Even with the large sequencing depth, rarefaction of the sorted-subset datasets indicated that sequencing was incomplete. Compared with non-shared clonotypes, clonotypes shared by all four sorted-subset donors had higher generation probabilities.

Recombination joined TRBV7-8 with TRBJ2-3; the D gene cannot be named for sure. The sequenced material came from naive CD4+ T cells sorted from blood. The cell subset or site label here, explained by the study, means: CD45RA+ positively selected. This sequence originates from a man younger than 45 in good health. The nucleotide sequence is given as TGTGCCAGCAGCCAAACCCCGAGCACAGATACGCAGTATTTT. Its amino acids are CASSQTPSTDTQYF.